The clone carrying this TCR beta chain appeared once. The sample is drawn from a study of blood T cell repertoires in COVID-19. Whole-study context: The cDNA or gDNA used as material had been derived from T cells, B-cell-depleted T cells, or PBMCs.

Authors' processing steps: For nucleated cells, counts were estimated from reference gene primer amplification. The table came from immunoSEQ multiplex PCR; TCRdb's copy has only in-frame clones and leaves some out. That table furnishes V, J and clone size, whereas the DNA furnished D and trimming. The sample has some 330,000 clones, over 75% seen once. Trimming removed 1 base from V and 0 bases from J; junction bases left unmatched: 4. This CDR3 spans 16 amino acids. Germline CDR1 and CDR2: SNHLY and FYNNEI. This clonotype was obtained from a woman between 50 and 59 years old with active or convalescent COVID-19. The sample consisted of peripheral blood. The chain carries TRBV2 and TRBJ1-1, with TRBD1 matching 8 bases. CDR3 residues: CASSEGTGTLNTEAFF. DNA for the CDR3: TGTGCCAGCAGTGAAGGGACAGGGACATTGAACACTGAAGCTTTCTTT.